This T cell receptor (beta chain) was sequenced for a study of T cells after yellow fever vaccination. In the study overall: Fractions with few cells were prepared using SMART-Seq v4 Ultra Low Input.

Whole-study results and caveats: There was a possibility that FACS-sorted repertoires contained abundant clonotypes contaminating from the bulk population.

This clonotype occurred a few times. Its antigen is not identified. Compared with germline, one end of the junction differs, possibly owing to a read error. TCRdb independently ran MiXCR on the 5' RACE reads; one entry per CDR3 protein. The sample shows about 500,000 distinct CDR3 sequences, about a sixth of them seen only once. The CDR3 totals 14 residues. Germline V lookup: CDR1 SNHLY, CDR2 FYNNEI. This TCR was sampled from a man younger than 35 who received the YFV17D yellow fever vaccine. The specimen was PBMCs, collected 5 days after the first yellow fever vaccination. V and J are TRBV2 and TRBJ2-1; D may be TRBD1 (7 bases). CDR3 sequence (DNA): TGTGCCAGCAGTGAGCAGGGGGGAAACAATGATCAGTTCTTC. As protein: CASSEQGGNNDQFF.